This is a list of T cell receptor beta chains from one sample in a study of blood T cell repertoires in COVID-19. Assay: immunoSEQ multiplex PCR; the TCRdb copy retains only in-frame clones and omits some. Among approximately 110,000 clones listed, about 79% were seen once. The sample comprised peripheral blood. The receptors come from a woman older than 75 with active or convalescent COVID-19. The CDR3 runs from the conserved cysteine through the conserved F or W. D genes are given only for firm matches. Clone size is given for some rows only: seen once, a few or many times, or a class if the clone is expanded.

J gene: TRBJ1-1; V gene: TRBV19; clone size: .; D gene: .; CDR3 DNA: TGTGCCAGTAGTACTTCGGTCATCACTGAAGCTTTCTTT; CDR3 protein: CASSTSVITEAFF
J gene: TRBJ2-3; V gene: TRBV27; clone size: .; D gene: TRBD1; CDR3 DNA: TGTGCCAGCAGGACAGGGATGAGTACAGATACGCAGTATTTT; CDR3 protein: CASRTGMSTDTQYF
J gene: TRBJ2-5; V gene: TRBV24-1; clone size: .; D gene: .; CDR3 DNA: TGTGCCACCAGTGATTCCCCCCAGGGGTCCGGGACCCAGTACTTC; CDR3 protein: CATSDSPQGSGTQYF
J gene: TRBJ2-7; V gene: TRBV20-1; clone size: .; D gene: TRBD1; CDR3 DNA: TGTCGGTCAGGGGGCTCCCACGAGCAGTACTTC; CDR3 protein: CRSGGSHEQYF
J gene: TRBJ2-1; V gene: TRBV4-2; clone size: .; D gene: TRBD2; CDR3 DNA: TGTGCCAGCAGCCAAGATAGGACTAGCGGGAGTGATGAGCAGTTCTTC; CDR3 protein: CASSQDRTSGSDEQFF
J gene: TRBJ1-2; V gene: TRBV12-3/TRBV12-4; clone size: .; D gene: .; CDR3 DNA: TGTGCCAGCACCCCAGGGATCTATGGCTACACCTTC; CDR3 protein: CASTPGIYGYTF
J gene: TRBJ2-7; V gene: TRBV7-2; clone size: .; D gene: .; CDR3 DNA: TGTGCCAGCAGCTTAGCCCCGGGAGAGTCCTACGAGCAGTACTTC; CDR3 protein: CASSLAPGESYEQYF
J gene: TRBJ1-2; V gene: TRBV4-1; clone size: .; D gene: TRBD1; CDR3 DNA: TGCGCCAGCAGCCCGGGGACAGTGCGGAACTATGGCTACACCTTC; CDR3 protein: CASSPGTVRNYGYTF
J gene: TRBJ2-1; V gene: TRBV9; clone size: .; D gene: TRBD2; CDR3 DNA: TGTGCCAGCAGCGTGGGACCCTCCAGCCGGCTAGCGGGTGACAATGAGCAGTTCTTC; CDR3 protein: CASSVGPSSRLAGDNEQFF
J gene: TRBJ2-2; V gene: TRBV4-1; clone size: .; D gene: .; CDR3 DNA: TGCGCCAGCAGCCTAGGGGTCTACGGGGAGCTGTTTTTT; CDR3 protein: CASSLGVYGELFF
J gene: TRBJ2-2; V gene: TRBV2; clone size: .; D gene: .; CDR3 DNA: TGTGCCAGCAGTGTTTATACAGTAACCGGGGAGCTGTTTTTT; CDR3 protein: CASSVYTVTGELFF
J gene: TRBJ2-1; V gene: TRBV6-2/TRBV6-3; clone size: .; D gene: TRBD2; CDR3 DNA: TGTGCCAGCAGTCGCGGGGCGGGAGGCTTCTTC; CDR3 protein: CASSRGAGGFF
J gene: TRBJ1-3; V gene: TRBV7-6; clone size: .; D gene: TRBD1; CDR3 DNA: TGTGCCAGCAGGGGGACAGGGGTAAACACCATATATTTT; CDR3 protein: CASRGTGVNTIYF
J gene: TRBJ1-1; V gene: TRBV6-5; clone size: .; D gene: .; CDR3 DNA: TGTGCCAGCAGTTACGCCGGAGGGGTTGGCACTGAAGCTTTCTTT; CDR3 protein: CASSYAGGVGTEAFF
J gene: TRBJ1-2; V gene: TRBV5-6; clone size: few; D gene: TRBD1; CDR3 DNA: TGTGCCAGCAGCTTCGGGACAGGCTCCGGCTATGGCTACACCTTC; CDR3 protein: CASSFGTGSGYGYTF
J gene: TRBJ1-1; V gene: TRBV10-3; clone size: .; D gene: TRBD1; CDR3 DNA: TGTGCCATCAGTGACAGGGGGCGGGACACTGAAGCTTTCTTT; CDR3 protein: CAISDRGRDTEAFF
J gene: TRBJ2-1; V gene: TRBV19; clone size: few; D gene: .; CDR3 DNA: TGTGCCAGTAGTAAAAGGGGCCTTGGCTCCTACAATGAGCAGTTCTTC; CDR3 protein: CASSKRGLGSYNEQFF
J gene: TRBJ1-4; V gene: TRBV4-1; clone size: .; D gene: .; CDR3 DNA: TGCGCCAGCAGCCAAGAAAACAGGGACGATGAAAAACTGTTTTTT; CDR3 protein: CASSQENRDDEKLFF
J gene: TRBJ1-5; V gene: TRBV28; clone size: few; D gene: TRBD1; CDR3 DNA: TGTGCCAGCAGTTTCTGGACAGGGGGCAATCAGCCCCAGCATTTT; CDR3 protein: CASSFWTGGNQPQHF
J gene: TRBJ1-1; V gene: TRBV3-1/TRBV3-2; clone size: .; D gene: .; CDR3 DNA: TGTGCCAGCAGCCAGGGGGCGCGCGTCACTGAAGCTTTCTTT; CDR3 protein: CASSQGARVTEAFF
J gene: TRBJ2-7; V gene: TRBV12-1; clone size: few; D gene: .; CDR3 DNA: TGTGCCAGCAGCTTTGGGGGGACAGAGTTCTACGAGCAGTACTTC; CDR3 protein: CASSFGGTEFYEQYF
J gene: TRBJ2-5; V gene: TRBV7-9; clone size: .; D gene: TRBD2; CDR3 DNA: TGTGCCACTTCTACTAGCGGGGGAGAGACCCAGTACTTC; CDR3 protein: CATSTSGGETQYF
J gene: TRBJ2-7; V gene: TRBV28; clone size: .; D gene: TRBD2; CDR3 DNA: TGTGCCAGCCGGACAGCCGGGACTAGCGGAACTTACGAGCAGTACTTC; CDR3 protein: CASRTAGTSGTYEQYF
J gene: TRBJ2-1; V gene: TRBV19; clone size: .; D gene: .; CDR3 DNA: TGTGCCAGTTTTGATCCACTCAACCCATTCTACAATGAGCAGTTCTTC; CDR3 protein: CASFDPLNPFYNEQFF
J gene: TRBJ1-3; V gene: TRBV18; clone size: .; D gene: .; CDR3 DNA: TGTGCCAGCTCACCATCCCTGGACAGAACTGGAAACACCATATATTTT; CDR3 protein: CASSPSLDRTGNTIYF
J gene: TRBJ2-5; V gene: TRBV3-1/TRBV3-2; clone size: .; D gene: TRBD1; CDR3 DNA: TGTGCCAGCAGCCAAGAGGGACAGGGTATCCGAGAGACCCAGTACTTC; CDR3 protein: CASSQEGQGIRETQYF
J gene: TRBJ2-5; V gene: TRBV21-1; clone size: .; D gene: .; CDR3 DNA: TGTGCCAGCAGCAATTGGTGGGGGACAGGGCGGGAGACCCAGTACTTC; CDR3 protein: CASSNWWGTGRETQYF
J gene: TRBJ1-1; V gene: TRBV25-1; clone size: .; D gene: .; CDR3 DNA: TGTGCCAGCACCAACACGGGGAACACTGAAGCTTTCTTT; CDR3 protein: CASTNTGNTEAFF
J gene: TRBJ2-7; V gene: TRBV12-3/TRBV12-4; clone size: .; D gene: .; CDR3 DNA: TGTGCCAGCACGGAAGGGGCGAGCTACGAGCAGTACTTC; CDR3 protein: CASTEGASYEQYF
J gene: TRBJ1-1; V gene: TRBV12-3/TRBV12-4; clone size: .; D gene: .; CDR3 DNA: TGTGCCAGCAGTTTTACCAGGAGGGCTGAAGCTTTCTTT; CDR3 protein: CASSFTRRAEAFF
J gene: TRBJ1-2; V gene: TRBV28; clone size: .; D gene: .; CDR3 DNA: TGTGCCAGCAGTGCCCGTGGAGGGGCGAACTATGGCTACACCTTC; CDR3 protein: CASSARGGANYGYTF
J gene: TRBJ1-2; V gene: TRBV28; clone size: .; D gene: TRBD1; CDR3 DNA: TGTGCCAGCAGTTCGACAGGGTATGGCTACACCTTC; CDR3 protein: CASSSTGYGYTF
J gene: TRBJ2-4; V gene: TRBV9; clone size: .; D gene: TRBD2; CDR3 DNA: TGTGCCAGCAGCGTGTACAAGGGACTAGCGGGACCTTCGACTCACAAAAACATTCAGTACTTC; CDR3 protein: CASSVYKGLAGPSTHKNIQYF
J gene: TRBJ2-1; V gene: TRBV5-1; clone size: .; D gene: .; CDR3 DNA: TGCGCCAGCAGCTTGGGGACAGTCTCCTACAATGAGCAGTTCTTC; CDR3 protein: CASSLGTVSYNEQFF
J gene: TRBJ1-4; V gene: TRBV28; clone size: .; D gene: .; CDR3 DNA: TGTGCCAGCAGGCCGCCAGGGGACGATGAAAAACTGTTTTTT; CDR3 protein: CASRPPGDDEKLFF
J gene: TRBJ2-1; V gene: TRBV2; clone size: .; D gene: .; CDR3 DNA: TGTGCCAGCAGTGTTGAGGCCCAATCCTACAATGAGCAGTTCTTC; CDR3 protein: CASSVEAQSYNEQFF
J gene: TRBJ2-7; V gene: TRBV18; clone size: few; D gene: TRBD2; CDR3 DNA: TGTGCCAGCTCACCTAGCGGGTCCGAGTACGAGCAGTACTTC; CDR3 protein: CASSPSGSEYEQYF
J gene: TRBJ2-7; V gene: TRBV27; clone size: few; D gene: .; CDR3 DNA: TGTGCCAGCAGTCGCCGCGGGACGGCGACCTACGAGCAGTACTTC; CDR3 protein: CASSRRGTATYEQYF
J gene: TRBJ2-7; V gene: TRBV20-1; clone size: .; D gene: TRBD2; CDR3 DNA: TGCAGTGCTAGTGGGCTAGCGGGCCAGAGGAGCTCCTACGAGCAGTACTTC; CDR3 protein: CSASGLAGQRSSYEQYF
J gene: TRBJ1-5; V gene: TRBV5-8; clone size: .; D gene: TRBD1; CDR3 DNA: TGTGCCAGCAGCGTGACAGGGGGGAGCAATCAGCCCCAGCATTTT; CDR3 protein: CASSVTGGSNQPQHF
J gene: TRBJ2-7; V gene: TRBV10-3; clone size: .; D gene: TRBD1; CDR3 DNA: TGTGCCATCAGTGAGACCCGACAGGGAGTGAGCTACGAGCAGTACTTC; CDR3 protein: CAISETRQGVSYEQYF
J gene: TRBJ1-1; V gene: TRBV18; clone size: .; D gene: TRBD1; CDR3 DNA: TGTGCCAGCTCACCTAAGGGGCAGGGGGGAACTGAAGCTTTCTTT; CDR3 protein: CASSPKGQGGTEAFF
J gene: TRBJ2-7; V gene: TRBV19; clone size: .; D gene: .; CDR3 DNA: TGTGCCAGTAGTTGGCGGGATCGCCGCGACGAGCAGTACTTC; CDR3 protein: CASSWRDRRDEQYF
J gene: TRBJ1-5; V gene: TRBV28; clone size: once; D gene: TRBD1; CDR3 DNA: TGTGCCAGCAGACCGACAGGGTTGGGCAATCAGCCCCAGCATTTT; CDR3 protein: CASRPTGLGNQPQHF
J gene: TRBJ2-3; V gene: TRBV7-9; clone size: .; D gene: TRBD2; CDR3 DNA: TGTGCCAGCAGCAGGACTAGCGGGAGGGCCGGTACGCAGTATTTT; CDR3 protein: CASSRTSGRAGTQYF
J gene: TRBJ2-1; V gene: TRBV5-4; clone size: .; D gene: .; CDR3 DNA: TGTGCCAGCAGCGCACAGGGAGAGCAGTTCTTC; CDR3 protein: CASSAQGEQFF
J gene: TRBJ1-6; V gene: TRBV27; clone size: few; D gene: TRBD1; CDR3 DNA: TGTGCCAGCAGTTTATCGACTCGGGGACAGGGGGTTTCACCCCTCCACTTT; CDR3 protein: CASSLSTRGQGVSPLHF
J gene: TRBJ2-3; V gene: TRBV7-6; clone size: .; D gene: TRBD2; CDR3 DNA: TGTGCCAGCAGGAGACTAGCGGGAGGGCCAGATACGCAGTATTTT; CDR3 protein: CASRRLAGGPDTQYF
J gene: TRBJ2-1; V gene: TRBV9; clone size: .; D gene: TRBD2; CDR3 DNA: TGTGCCAGCAGCGTAGGCTCCACTAGCGGTCCCTACAATGAGCAGTTCTTC; CDR3 protein: CASSVGSTSGPYNEQFF
J gene: TRBJ2-1; V gene: TRBV6-2/TRBV6-3; clone size: .; D gene: TRBD2; CDR3 DNA: TGTGCCAGCAGTTATGGCGGGAGGCCATCCAATGAGCAGTTCTTC; CDR3 protein: CASSYGGRPSNEQFF